A single TCR beta chain is shown here with its context. The antigen it binds to is not known. Base qualities were left out, and no much larger clone turns up one base away. Patients with a history of autoimmune disease or receiving systemic immunosuppression were excluded from the trial. Peripheral blood for TCR sequencing was collected from all dose cohorts at baseline, on cycle 4 day 1, and on cycle 7 day 1. Samples were obtained from an open-label, multicenter, first-in-human phase I dose-escalation trial of ivuxolimab. The trial enrolled adults with locally advanced or metastatic head and neck squamous cell, hepatocellular, melanoma or renal cell carcinoma. CD4+ and CD8+ T cells were sorted separately from peripheral blood before TCR sequencing. Genomic DNA was extracted from sorted cells for sequencing of the TCRbeta CDR3 region. The immunoSEQ Assay was used for sequencing of TCRbeta CDR3 regions. TCRdb mirrors the immuneACCESS table, restricted to in-frame sequences. Some clones are absent from its copies; in checked studies, under half trace to an unresolved V gene, and the reason for the others is unknown. A total of roughly 56,000 clones appear in this sample, about 86% of them only once. Jointly, the top ten make up about 0.8% of the sample.

These data originate in a study of OX40 agonist ivuxolimab in advanced cancers. Study-level background: Ivuxolimab was a fully human IgG2 agonistic monoclonal antibody targeting the costimulatory receptor OX40 (CD134). Intravenous ivuxolimab was administered to patients every 2 weeks at six dose levels: 0.01, 0.1, 0.3, 1.5, 3 and 10 mg/kg. Partial responses occurred in three dose-escalation patients: two with cutaneous melanoma and one with hepatocellular carcinoma. In the dose-escalation cohort, 70% to 90% of patients were male, and the mean age was 60 years with a range of roughly 20 to 80. Patients were allowed to have had prior anti-PD-1, anti-PD-L1 or anti-CTLA-4 therapy, and about 40% of the dose-escalation patients had been treated with checkpoint inhibitors. The point of sequencing TCRbeta in the periphery was to test whether ivuxolimab changed TCR sequence diversity and drove clonal T-cell expansion. The monotherapy dose-escalation portion (N ≈ 52 patients) of the phase I ivuxolimab trial is reported in the paper. Of the roughly 50 dose-escalation patients, hepatocellular carcinoma was present in around 20, melanoma in approximately 15, renal cell carcinoma in 9 and head and neck cancer in 9. Findings and caveats that apply to the study as a whole: Antigen specificity was not determined for the clonally expanded peripheral T cells. Low levels of normalized T-cell clonal expansion were also seen in some nonresponding patients. In the 0.1-3.0 mg/kg groups, partial responders were among the patients with the lowest normalized peripheral clonal expansion, particularly in CD8+ T cells. At doses from 0.1 to 3.0 mg/kg, clonal expansion was seen in both CD4+ and CD8+ blood T cells between baseline and week 6. On average, CD8+ T cells showed more expanded clones than CD4+ T cells after ivuxolimab.

In the germline V gene (reference sequence), CDR1 corresponds to MNHEY and CDR2 to SMNVEV. CDR3 length: 16 amino acids, cysteine to phenylalanine. Only CDR3 DNA is held: 48 bases, read in frame from base 1. Clipping removes 6 bases from V and 0 bases from J, with 6 as the unmatched junction base count. In this chain, TRBV27 is recombined with TRBJ1-5, with 9 middle bases fitting TRBD1. The sequence derives from an adult with an advanced solid tumor such as melanoma, head and neck, liver or kidney cancer. This sample comprised CD4+ or CD8+ T cells sorted from blood, obtained in a trial of the OX40 agonist ivuxolimab. The DNA reads as follows: TGTGCCAGCAGCCGGACAGGGGTCTATAGCAATCAGCCCCAGCATTTT. Its translation reads: CASSRTGVYSNQPQHF.